The 15 T cell receptor beta chains in this list originate from one sample, sequenced in a study of blood T cell repertoires in COVID-19. Clones were sequenced by immunoSEQ multiplex PCR, and TCRdb holds only the in-frame ones, with some missing. Among some 250,000 clones, more than 70% were seen once, and the ten largest hold 0.95% to 1%. Sequencing used peripheral blood. The receptor source for this set is a middle-aged woman who had recovered from COVID-19.

This chain links TRBV12-5 with TRBJ2-5; the D gene is possibly TRBD2 (6 bases). The CDR3 loop spans 18 amino acids. Germline V gives CDR1 LGHNT, CDR2 FRNRAP. V was trimmed by 5 bases and J by 0 bases, leaving 22 bases between them. This chain's CDR3 is CASGPAGGSGSYQETQYF. CDR3 in DNA: TGTGCTAGTGGTCCCGCCGGAGGGTCGGGATCGTACCAAGAGACCCAGTACTTC.

The sample holds one count of this clone. The V gene is TRBV10-3, the J gene TRBJ2-5, with TRBD2 as a possible D gene (6 bases). With 6 bases removed from V and 5 bases from J, the gap between germline ends came to 10 bases. There are 12 residues in the CDR3. Germline V gene sequence: CDR1 ENHRY, CDR2 SYGVKD. This CDR3 is CAISVEGETQYF. CDR3 nucleotides: TGTGCCATCAGCGTGGAGGGGGAGACCCAGTACTTC.

The chain combines TRBV25-1 with TRBJ2-5; unclear D gene. Trimming removed 5 bases from V and 1 base from J, with 2 bases in between. Per the germline V gene, CDR1 is MGHDK and CDR2 is SYGVNS. CDR3 length: 11 amino acids. The CDR3 spells CASSLQETQYF. CDR3 bases: TGTGCCAGCAGTCTCCAAGAGACCCAGTACTTC.

The gene calls are TRBV29-1 and TRBJ2-2; TRBD1 aligns across 11 bases. Trimming cost V 7 bases and J 8 bases; bases outside gene matches: 6. Germline-derived CDR1 and CDR2 are SQVTM and ANQGSEA. The CDR3 is 13 residues long. The CDR3 reads CSARTGGEGELFF. CDR3 DNA: TGCAGCGCGAGGACAGGGGGCGAGGGGGAGCTGTTTTTT.

This chain joins TRBV7-3 and TRBJ2-2; TRBD2 agrees at 9 bases. Germline CDR1 and CDR2: SGHTA and FQGTGA. Trimming at V came to 3 bases and at J to 6 bases, leaving 8 bases not matched to a gene. The CDR3 is 16 residues long. The chain's CDR3 is CASSFPAGGSAGELFF. In nucleotides, the CDR3 is TGTGCCAGCAGCTTTCCCGCGGGAGGGTCGGCCGGGGAGCTGTTTTTT. Complete variable domain (other parts from reference TRBV7-3 and TRBJ2-2): GAGVSQTPSNKVTEKGKYVELRCDPISGHTALYWYRQSLGQGPEFLIYFQGTGAADDSGLPNDRFFAVRPEGSVSTLKIQRTERGDSAVYLCASSFPAGGSAGELFFGEGSRLTVL.

V is TRBV7-9 and J is TRBJ2-2, with 11 bases lining up with TRBD1. Germline CDR1 and CDR2: SEHNR and FQNEAQ (reference sequence). The trim removed 5 bases at V and 4 bases at J, leaving 6 bases unmatched. This CDR3 comprises 16 residues. Here the CDR3 DNA reads TGTGCCAGCAGCCCGGCGGGGACAGGGGGCACCGGGGAGCTGTTTTTT. It codes for CASSPAGTGGTGELFF.

The chain is built from TRBV5-6 and TRBJ1-6; D ambiguous. CDR1 and CDR2 (germline): SGHDT, YYEEEE. Trimming left V 2 bases short and J 14 bases short, with 20 bases between. The CDR3 is 15 amino acids. CDR3: CASSFVASYNSALHF. In DNA, the CDR3 is TGTGCCAGCAGCTTTGTAGCGTCCTATAATTCCGCCCTCCACTTT.

This sequence joins TRBV11-3 and TRBJ2-2, with 14 bases fitting TRBD2. Germline V lookup: CDR1 SGHNT, CDR2 YENEEA. There are 15 residues in the CDR3. The V and J ends lost 5 bases and 6 bases, in that order; junction bases with no gene match: 2. CDR3 in DNA: TGTGCCAGCAGCCGACTAGCGGGAGGGGCCGGGGAGCTGTTTTTT. Translation gives CASSRLAGGAGELFF.

The chain is built from TRBV19 and TRBJ2-7, with a possible D match to TRBD1 (7 bases). Germline V CDR1 and CDR2: LNHDA, SQIVND (reference sequence). The CDR3 runs 14 residues. The germline V and J ends were trimmed by 4 bases and 6 bases, with 16 bases remaining between them. In nucleotides, the CDR3 is TGTGCCAGTAGTACCCAGGGGGGCCGGGTCGAGCAGTACTTC. Translating it yields CASSTQGGRVEQYF.

The chain joins TRBV3-1 (or the pseudogene TRBV3-2) to TRBJ1-5; no clear D. Germline lookup yields CDR1 LGHDT and CDR2 YNNKEL (reference sequence). V was shortened by 0 bases and J by 7 bases, with 13 bases between the two germline ends. The CDR3 runs 15 residues. DNA of the CDR3: TGTGCCAGCAGCCAAGATCCCGGGGAACGACAGCCCCAGCATTTT. This sequence encodes CASSQDPGERQPQHF.

The chain joins TRBV7-2 to TRBJ1-6; D is unclear. V lost 4 bases and J lost 5, with 3 bases in between. Germline CDR1 reads SGHTA; CDR2 reads FQGNSA. The CDR3 totals 12 residues. The CDR3 sequence: CASSYNNSPLHF. The DNA for the CDR3 is TGTGCCAGCAGCTATAATAATTCACCCCTCCACTTT.

The chain has TRBV18 and TRBJ2-7; TRBD1 matches 8 bases. This CDR3 has 13 amino acids. CDR1 is KGHSH and CDR2 is LQKENI in the germline V gene. J gave up 6 bases and V 3 bases, and 4 bases lay outside the gene matches. In DNA form, the CDR3 reads TGTGCCAGCTCACCCCGGGGACAGGTCGAGCAGTACTTC. Translated: CASSPRGQVEQYF.

The chain employs TRBV7-2 and TRBJ2-5, with D tentatively TRBD1 (5 bases). V lost 5 bases, J lost 7 bases, and 17 bases lay in between. CDR1 is SGHTA and CDR2 is FQGNSA in the germline V gene. This CDR3 has 14 residues. The CDR3 coding sequence is TGTGCCAGCAGCCCGATCTCGGGCCAGGGGACCCAGTACTTC. The encoded protein is CASSPISGQGTQYF.

The CDR3 spells CASSALSGRSTDTQYF. In DNA form, the CDR3 reads TGTGCCAGCAGTGCCCTTAGCGGGAGAAGCACAGATACGCAGTATTTT. This chain connects TRBV6-1 to TRBJ2-3; 9 positions agree with TRBD2. Germline V gene lookup returns CDR1 MNHNS and CDR2 SASEGT. V dropped 4 bases and J dropped 0; count of bases not matched to a gene: 5. The CDR3 consists of 16 residues.

The chain uses TRBV6-2 or TRBV6-3 and TRBJ2-3, with 8 bases fitting TRBD1. CDR3 length equals 18 residues. Trimming removed 0 bases from V and 1 base from J; junction bases left unmatched: 9. Germline CDR1 MNHEY, CDR2 SVGEGT. CDR3 sequence reads: CASSYSSLAGGRTDTQYF. The CDR3 DNA is TGTGCCAGCAGTTACTCATCCTTGGCAGGGGGCCGCACAGATACGCAGTATTTT.